Listed below are T cell receptor beta chains from one sample, sequenced in a study of blood T cell repertoires in COVID-19. This table comes from immunoSEQ multiplex PCR, and its TCRdb copy is limited to in-frame clones, with some not included. The sample records roughly 14,000 clones, around 73% being singletons. Sequences were obtained from peripheral blood. Receptors were obtained from a man between 65 and 80 years old with acute or convalescent COVID-19. The CDR3 runs from the conserved cysteine through the conserved F or W. The D gene is left open where the match is weak. Not all rows give a size; the values are once, few, many and, for expanded clones, a class.

v_gene	len	d_gene	j_gene	abundance	CDR3aa	CDR3nt
TRBV10-3	15	TRBD1	TRBJ2-1	.	CAISESGQGYNEQFF	TGTGCCATCAGTGAGTCGGGACAGGGGTACAATGAGCAGTTCTTC
TRBV20-1	10	.	TRBJ1-2	.	CSAPDTFYTF	TGCAGTGCTCCGGACACTTTCTACACCTTC
TRBV5-1	16	TRBD1	TRBJ2-7	.	CASSLAGTGVSYEQYF	TGCGCCAGCAGCTTGGCCGGGACAGGGGTCTCCTACGAGCAGTACTTC
TRBV6-5	14	TRBD2	TRBJ2-3	few	CASNTAGETDTQYF	TGTGCCAGCAACACGGCGGGAGAAACAGATACGCAGTATTTT
TRBV29-1	13	.	TRBJ1-1	.	CSVVKEGNTEAFF	TGCAGCGTTGTAAAAGAGGGGAACACTGAAGCTTTCTTT
TRBV12-5	14	.	TRBJ2-1	.	CASGLVPPGNEQFF	TGTGCTAGTGGTTTGGTTCCTCCAGGGAACGAGCAGTTCTTC
TRBV6-5	15	TRBD1	TRBJ2-2	few	CASSTGTENTGELFF	TGTGCCAGCAGCACCGGGACAGAGAACACCGGGGAGCTGTTTTTT
TRBV7-2	15	TRBD2	TRBJ2-7	.	CASSLGAGGWNEQYF	TGTGCCAGCAGCTTAGGAGCGGGAGGTTGGAACGAGCAGTACTTC
TRBV19	15	.	TRBJ1-4	.	CASSIQGRHNEKLFF	TGTGCCAGTAGTATACAGGGGCGCCATAATGAAAAACTGTTTTTT
TRBV11-2	16	TRBD2	TRBJ2-1	few	CASSSRSIAGVSEQFF	TGTGCCAGCAGCTCACGGTCGATAGCGGGAGTGAGTGAGCAGTTCTTC
TRBV12-3/TRBV12-4	12	.	TRBJ1-1	.	CASSFDRRRAFF	TGTGCCAGCAGTTTTGACAGGCGGCGCGCTTTCTTT
TRBV24-1	12	.	TRBJ2-2	.	CATTTGFGELFF	TGTGCCACTACTACAGGGTTCGGGGAGCTGTTTTTT
TRBV5-1	15	.	TRBJ2-5	few	CASSLVGGTQETQYF	TGCGCCAGCAGCTTGGTTGGGGGGACTCAAGAGACCCAGTACTTC
TRBV10-2	11	.	TRBJ2-7	.	CATTGHYEQYF	TGCGCCACCACGGGACACTACGAGCAGTACTTC
TRBV13	12	.	TRBJ1-1	once	CASSLGRTEAFF	TGTGCCAGCAGCTTAGGCCGTACTGAAGCTTTCTTT
TRBV7-2	14	.	TRBJ2-2	.	CASSFRVNTGELFF	TGTGCCAGCAGCTTCCGGGTGAACACCGGGGAGCTGTTTTTT
TRBV7-9	14	TRBD1	TRBJ2-7	.	CASSGTGTPYEQYF	TGTGCCAGCAGCGGGACAGGGACCCCCTACGAGCAGTACTTC
TRBV7-8	15	TRBD1	TRBJ2-2	.	CASSRQGVGTGELFF	TGTGCCAGCAGTCGACAGGGGGTGGGGACCGGGGAGCTGTTTTTT
TRBV15	15	TRBD1	TRBJ1-1	few	CATSSGDRGNTEAFF	TGTGCCACCAGCAGTGGAGACAGGGGAAACACTGAAGCTTTCTTT
TRBV7-8	14	.	TRBJ1-2	.	CASSPPNLIYGYTF	TGTGCCAGCAGCCCCCCAAACTTGATCTATGGCTACACCTTC
TRBV9	14	.	TRBJ1-6	few	CASSVGQGKRALHF	TGTGCCAGCAGCGTAGGGCAGGGGAAGCGAGCCCTCCACTTT
TRBV6-5	13	.	TRBJ1-5	.	CASSPAGNQPQHF	TGTGCCAGCAGTCCCGCGGGCAATCAGCCCCAGCATTTT
TRBV4-3	15	TRBD1	TRBJ1-3	few	CASSQETGNSNTIYF	TGCGCCAGCAGCCAAGAGACAGGGAATTCCAACACCATATATTTT
TRBV7-9	16	.	TRBJ1-4	.	CASSLPLATTNEKLFF	TGTGCCAGCAGTCTCCCTTTGGCAACAACTAATGAAAAACTGTTTTTT
TRBV30	11	.	TRBJ2-7	.	CAWRFRGEQYF	TGTGCCTGGAGATTTAGAGGCGAGCAGTACTTC
TRBV4-2	15	TRBD2	TRBJ2-1	.	CASSRGLAGGNEQFF	TGTGCCAGCAGCCGCGGACTAGCGGGGGGAAATGAGCAGTTCTTC
TRBV27	13	.	TRBJ1-2	few	CASSREGNYGYTF	TGTGCCAGCAGCCGGGAGGGAAACTATGGCTACACCTTC
TRBV28	12	.	TRBJ1-1	.	CASSLSAGEAFF	TGTGCCAGCAGTTTATCGGCAGGTGAAGCTTTCTTT
TRBV4-3	15	.	TRBJ2-5	.	CASSQGTGGPPTQYF	TGCGCCAGCAGCCAAGGAACGGGGGGCCCTCCGACCCAGTACTTC
TRBV19	13	.	TRBJ2-1	.	CASSYSGGSEQFF	TGTGCCAGTAGTTACTCGGGGGGCAGTGAGCAGTTCTTC
TRBV29-1	16	.	TRBJ1-2	.	CSVEDHTRGGVNGYTF	TGCAGCGTTGAAGATCATACCCGGGGGGGGGTTAATGGCTACACCTTC
TRBV9	15	.	TRBJ2-2	few	CASSVGVGVSGELFF	TGTGCCAGCAGCGTAGGCGTAGGGGTTTCCGGGGAGCTGTTTTTT
TRBV25-1	13	TRBD1	TRBJ1-3	.	CASSVHTGTAQDF	TGTGCCAGCAGTGTGCATACTGGGACAGCCCAGGATTTT
TRBV6-2/TRBV6-3	17	.	TRBJ1-6	medium-sized	CASSYSTVQGGNSPLHF	TGTGCCAGCAGTTACTCGACGGTCCAGGGTGGCAATTCACCCCTCCACTTT
TRBV14	14	.	TRBJ1-4	few	CASSPRTTNEKLFF	TGTGCCAGCAGCCCTAGGACAACTAATGAAAAACTGTTTTTT
TRBV5-1	15	TRBD2	TRBJ2-1	.	CASSFSGGGYNEQFF	TGCGCCAGCAGCTTCAGCGGGGGGGGCTACAATGAGCAGTTCTTC
TRBV7-2	14	.	TRBJ2-2	once	CASSPEQYTGELFF	TGTGCCAGCAGCCCAGAACAGTACACCGGGGAGCTGTTTTTT
TRBV7-6	15	TRBD1	TRBJ2-3	.	CASSPRDRERDTQYF	TGTGCCAGCAGCCCTCGGGACAGGGAGAGGGATACGCAGTATTTT
TRBV3-1/TRBV3-2	16	.	TRBJ2-1	.	CASSARGGAITDEQFF	TGTGCCAGCAGCGCCCGTGGGGGGGCGATTACGGATGAGCAGTTCTTC
TRBV4-1	16	TRBD2	TRBJ2-3	.	CASSQGFSGGADTQYF	TGCGCCAGCAGCCAAGGGTTTAGCGGGGGGGCAGATACGCAGTATTTT
TRBV6-5	14	.	TRBJ2-7	.	CASSYSKASYEQYF	TGTGCCAGCAGTTACTCTAAAGCTTCCTACGAGCAGTACTTC
TRBV4-1	15	.	TRBJ1-1	few	CASSLSGGMNTEAFF	TGCGCCAGCAGCCTTTCCGGGGGAATGAACACTGAAGCTTTCTTT
TRBV28	13	.	TRBJ1-4	.	CASTRATNEKLFF	TGTGCCAGCACGCGTGCAACTAATGAAAAACTGTTTTTT
TRBV3-1/TRBV3-2	17	TRBD2	TRBJ2-3	.	CASSQKTSGGSQFTQYF	TGTGCCAGCAGCCAAAAGACTAGCGGGGGGAGTCAGTTTACGCAGTATTTT
TRBV18	12	TRBD1	TRBJ2-7	medium-sized	CASSPGTVEQYF	TGTGCCAGCTCACCGGGGACAGTCGAGCAGTACTTC
TRBV25-1	15	TRBD1	TRBJ2-7	medium-sized	CASSDSNRGKYEQYF	TGTGCCAGCAGTGATAGCAACAGGGGGAAGTACGAGCAGTACTTC
TRBV7-2	14	.	TRBJ2-7	.	CASSLALSAYEQYF	TGTGCCAGCAGCTTAGCTTTATCAGCCTACGAGCAGTACTTC
TRBV12-2	16	.	TRBJ1-5	.	CASRFVRGRGKQPQHF	TGTGCAAGTCGCTTCGTGCGCGGAAGGGGTAAGCAGCCCCAGCATTTT
TRBV2	18	TRBD2	TRBJ2-2	.	CASRELYRSGRASGELFF	TGTGCCAGCAGGGAACTGTACCGTAGCGGGAGGGCGTCCGGGGAGCTGTTTTTT
TRBV7-3	13	.	TRBJ2-3	.	CASSLDSPDTQYF	TGTGCCAGCAGTTTGGATAGCCCAGATACGCAGTATTTT
TRBV7-2	15	TRBD2	TRBJ2-7	.	CASSLVGLAGYEQYF	TGTGCCAGCAGCTTAGTGGGACTAGCGGGATACGAGCAGTACTTC